Listed here are 8 T cell receptor beta chains from one sample, sequenced in a study of cytomegalovirus exposure and HLA in healthy donors. PCR employed 60 Vbeta and 13 Jbeta primers. Some clones are missing from TCRdb's copy, which holds only in-frame ones; the method was immunoSEQ multiplex PCR. There are about 110,000 clones in the sample; around three quarters occur only once, and approximately 4.5% lies in the top ten. Source material: PBMCs. Every receptor here comes from a male donor in good health and CMV-seronegative.

The chain combines TRBV7-9 with TRBJ2-7; 9 bases fit TRBD2. Germline V lookup: CDR1 SEHNR, CDR2 FQNEAQ (reference sequence). The CDR3 consists of 14 residues. Trimming cost V 3 bases and J 0 bases; bases outside gene matches: 0. The CDR3 bases are TGTGCCAGCAGCTTTAGCGGGAGCTCCTACGAGCAGTACTTC. Amino acid sequence: CASSFSGSSYEQYF.

V is TRBV27 and J is TRBJ1-1; D perhaps matches TRBD1 (5 bases). CDR1 and CDR2 from the germline V gene are MNHEY and SMNVEV (reference sequence). Trimming pared 2 bases from V and 10 bases from J, leaving 14 bases between. The CDR3 sequence is 13 residues long. DNA for the CDR3: TGTGCCAGCAGTTTAGACACCCGGGGGGGAGCTTTCTTT. It translates to CASSLDTRGGAFF.

The CDR3 reads CASNNRVSNTEAFF. Written as DNA, the CDR3 is TGTGCCAGTAACAACAGGGTTTCGAACACTGAAGCTTTCTTT. This rearrangement joins TRBV19 to TRBJ1-1; tentative D call: TRBD1 (6 bases). The V end was cut by 7 bases, the J end by 1 base, with 13 bases between. The CDR3 contains 14 residues. CDR1 is LNHDA and CDR2 is SQIVND in the germline V gene (reference sequence).

The V call is TRBV11-2, the J call TRBJ2-1; the match to TRBD2 covers 9 bases. With V trimmed by 4 bases and J by 7 bases, 8 bases remained unmatched. Per the germline V gene, CDR1 is SGHAT and CDR2 is FQNNGV. The CDR3 totals 15 residues. In nucleotides, the CDR3 is TGTGCCAGCAGCTCCCGAGAGGCGGGAGGGAATGAGCAGTTCTTC. This encodes CASSSREAGGNEQFF.

This chain joins TRBV2 and TRBJ2-2; 14 positions agree with TRBD2. Looked up from germline, CDR1 is SNHLY and CDR2 is FYNNEI. The CDR3 runs to 17 residues. The V gene end was trimmed by 7 bases and the J gene end by 2 bases; junction bases not matched to a gene: 6. The chain's CDR3 is CASTPGLAGGNTGELFF. The CDR3 nucleotides are TGTGCCAGCACCCCCGGACTAGCGGGAGGAAACACCGGGGAGCTGTTTTTT.

The V and J genes are TRBV28 and TRBJ2-5; possible D gene TRBD2, 5 bases. The germline CDR1 and CDR2 sequences are MDHEN and SYDVKM. The V end lost 6 bases, the J end lost 5 bases, and 16 bases lay between the germline ends. The CDR3 is 14 residues long. The CDR3: CASSQTAAGETQYF. DNA of the CDR3: TGTGCCAGCAGCCAAACAGCGGCGGGCGAGACCCAGTACTTC.

This rearrangement joins TRBV27 to TRBJ1-5, with TRBD1 identical over 12 bases. This CDR3 is 15 amino acids long. Per germline, CDR1 MNHEY and CDR2 SMNVEV (reference sequence). The V and J ends lost 2 bases and 5 bases, in that order; junction bases with no gene match: 1. CDR3 DNA: TGTGCCAGCAGTTTAGGGACAGGGGGCTATCAGCCCCAGCATTTT. Translation: CASSLGTGGYQPQHF.

CDR3 DNA: TGTGCCAGCAGTTTTGGGACAACTAGCACAGATACGCAGTATTTT. Protein sequence: CASSFGTTSTDTQYF. The chain couples TRBV27 to TRBJ2-3; tentatively, D is TRBD1 (6 bases). The V gene's germline CDR1 is MNHEY and CDR2 SMNVEV (reference sequence). This CDR3 comprises 15 residues. The ends were cut back, 3 bases at V and 0 bases at J, with 10 bases in the middle.